These 16 T cell receptor beta chains came from one sample sequenced in a study of OX40 agonist ivuxolimab in advanced cancers. The library was made by the immunoSEQ multiplex PCR assay. In TCRdb, the immuneACCESS table is reduced to in-frame sequences with V and J assigned. These tables do not hold every clone; where another copy was compared, an unresolved V gene accounts for under half, and the others remain unexplained. For this sample the table gives roughly 50,000 clones, of which approximately 80% were detected only once. The ten largest clones capture around an eighth of the sample. Sequenced material: CD4+ or CD8+ T cells sorted from blood, taken in a trial of the OX40 agonist ivuxolimab. The receptors originated from an adult with an advanced solid tumor such as melanoma, head and neck, liver or kidney cancer.

The CDR3 bases are TGTGCCAGCTCACCCCAGGGCCAGGAAAAACTGTTTTTT. Encoded protein: CASSPQGQEKLFF. The chain employs TRBV18 and TRBJ1-4; the D gene is possibly TRBD1 (5 bases). Germline V gives CDR1 KGHSH, CDR2 LQKENI. This CDR3 spans 13 amino acids. The germline V and J ends were trimmed by 3 bases and 8 bases, with 10 bases remaining between them.

The rearrangement links TRBV21-1 to TRBJ2-7. TRBV21-1 is designated a pseudogene. The CDR3 runs to 15 residues. The CDR3 region has the DNA TGTGCCAGCAGCAAAGTTTTGCAGCGACACTACGAGCAGTACTTC. Translated, it gives CASSKVLQRHYEQYF.

This clone is a singleton in its sample. The chain uses TRBV7-9 and TRBJ1-1; D gene unclear. Germline CDR1 is SEHNR and CDR2 is FQNEAQ (reference sequence). The CDR3 has 11 amino acids. Trimming took off 5 bases at V and 11 bases at J, with 12 bases between the two ends. CDR3 protein: CASSEAGKAFF. The CDR3 region has the DNA TGTGCCAGCAGCGAGGCCGGGAAGGCTTTCTTT.

This rearrangement joins TRBV5-8 to TRBJ2-7; D possibly uses TRBD1 or TRBD2 (5 bases each). V gave up 0 bases and J gave up 4 bases, with 8 bases separating them. The CDR3 loop spans 13 amino acids. Germline values: CDR1 SGHTS, CDR2 YDEGEE. CDR3 sequence: CASSLGGFYEQYF. In nucleotides, the CDR3 is TGTGCCAGCAGCTTGGGGGGGTTTTACGAGCAGTACTTC.

The rearrangement uses TRBV11-2 and TRBJ1-3, with D maybe TRBD1 (6 bases). Germline-derived CDR1 and CDR2 are SGHAT and FQNNGV. This CDR3 region has 15 residues. Trimming pared 5 bases from V and 0 bases from J, leaving 11 bases between. CDR3 sequence reads: CASSQGKSSGNTIYF. The CDR3 DNA sequence: TGTGCCAGCAGCCAGGGGAAGTCCTCTGGAAACACCATATATTTT.

The chain is built from TRBV2 and TRBJ2-7, with 9 bases lining up with TRBD1. Trimming removed 4 bases from V and 9 bases from J; junction bases left unmatched: 13. CDR1 is SNHLY and CDR2 is FYNNEI in the germline V gene. This CDR3 is built from 15 residues. CDR3 nucleotides: TGTGCCAGCAGTGTAGGGACAGGGAATAACGTTGGGCAGTACGTC. Its protein is CASSVGTGNNVGQYV.

This clone was recorded a few times. The rearrangement links TRBV7-9 to TRBJ2-1; D is possibly TRBD1 (6 bases). V lost 5 bases to trimming and J lost 7 bases, with 12 bases between them. This CDR3 region has 13 residues. The germline V gene encodes CDR1 SEHNR and CDR2 FQNEAQ (reference sequence). For the CDR3, the DNA is TGTGCCAGCAGCCTACAGGGTTGGAATGAGCAGTTCTTC. It specifies CASSLQGWNEQFF.

The chain uses TRBV9 and TRBJ1-4; the D gene is possibly TRBD1 (5 bases). The CDR3 is made up of 17 amino acids. V was shortened by 2 bases and J by 7 bases, with 21 bases between the two germline ends. Germline V gives CDR1 SGDLS, CDR2 YYNGEE. CDR3 sequence: CASSVGRQGFFSEKLFF. In DNA form, the CDR3 reads TGTGCCAGCAGCGTCGGTCGTCAGGGCTTTTTTAGTGAAAAACTGTTTTTT.

This chain joins TRBV28 and TRBJ2-2; a weak D match, TRBD1 (5 bases). Deletions cut 8 bases from V and 9 bases from J, with 19 bases between. Per germline, CDR1 MDHEN and CDR2 SYDVKM. The CDR3 is made up of 14 amino acids. In DNA form, the CDR3 reads TGTGCCAGCGGTATACTCGGACATATACGGGAGCTGTTTTTT. Protein sequence: CASGILGHIRELFF.

The chain joins TRBV6-6 to TRBJ2-3, with unresolved D. The germline gives CDR1 MNHNY, CDR2 SVGAGI (reference sequence). The CDR3 has 13 amino acids. With 7 bases removed from V and 2 bases from J, the gap between germline ends came to 10 bases. The CDR3 bases are TGTGCCAGCACCCTTGACGACACAGATACGCAGTATTTT. Translation: CASTLDDTDTQYF.

J is TRBJ1-6 and V is TRBV30; 8 positions match TRBD1. The J segment lost 6 bases and the V segment lost 8 bases, leaving 6 bases of the junction unmatched. The length of the CDR3 is 13 residues. Germline CDR1 reads GTSNPN; CDR2 reads SVGIG (reference sequence). CDR3 sequence reads: CALDRGTNSPLHF. In DNA form, the CDR3 reads TGTGCCCTAGACAGGGGTACTAATTCACCCCTCCACTTT.

The J gene is TRBJ2-7, the V gene TRBV7-2, with TRBD1 identical over 7 bases. The germline V gene encodes CDR1 SGHTA and CDR2 FQGNSA. The CDR3 is 14 residues long. Unmatched junction bases numbered 9, after V lost 5 bases and J lost 5 bases. The CDR3 sequence is CASSLTRQGHEQYF. For the CDR3, the DNA is TGTGCCAGCAGCCTCACCCGACAGGGCCACGAGCAGTACTTC.

The CDR3 spells CASSEALRGQGIDTQYF. The CDR3 coding sequence is TGTGCCAGCAGTGAAGCGCTTAGAGGACAGGGAATAGATACGCAGTATTTT. The J gene is TRBJ2-3, the V gene TRBV6-1, with 8 bases aligning to TRBD1. Germline trimming cut 0 bases from V and 5 bases from J; bases unmatched to any gene: 10. The CDR3 runs to 17 residues. CDR1 and CDR2 (germline): MNHNS, SASEGT.

In DNA form, the CDR3 reads TGTGCCAGCTCACCATCGGGGGCGCGGAACACTGAAGCTTTCTTT. Its protein product is CASSPSGARNTEAFF. The chain uses TRBV18 and TRBJ1-1, with D possibly matching TRBD1 (6 bases). The CDR3 is 15 residues long. Trimming removed 2 bases from V and 1 base from J, with 11 bases in between. Germline V gene data show CDR1 as KGHSH and CDR2 as LQKENI.

The chain is built from TRBV19 and TRBJ2-5, with D perhaps given as TRBD1 or TRBD2 (5 bases each). The germline V and J ends were trimmed by 0 bases and 6 bases, with 11 bases remaining between them. CDR1 and CDR2 (germline): LNHDA, SQIVND (reference sequence). The CDR3 runs 14 residues. CDR3 protein: CASSIDATGQTQYF. Written as DNA, the CDR3 is TGTGCCAGTAGTATAGATGCGACGGGACAGACCCAGTACTTC.

The chain combines TRBV19 with TRBJ1-5, with D possibly matching TRBD1 (6 bases). Germline assignment: CDR1 LNHDA and CDR2 SQIVND (reference sequence). V was clipped by 2 bases and J by 0 bases, with 17 bases between them. The CDR3 is 18 amino acids. CDR3 in amino acids: CASSIYTGLINSNQPQHF. For the CDR3, the DNA is TGTGCCAGTAGTATATACACAGGGCTTATCAATAGCAATCAGCCCCAGCATTTT. Full variable domain (rest looked up from reference TRBV19 and TRBJ1-5): DGGITQSPKYLFRKEGQNVTLSCEQNLNHDAMYWYRQDPGQGLRLIYYSQIVNDFQKGDIAEGYSVSREKKESFPLTVTSAQKNPTAFYLCASSIYTGLINSNQPQHFGDGTRLSIL.